This T cell receptor beta chain comes out of a study of shared clonotypes between healthy human individuals. Germline values: CDR1 MRHNA, CDR2 SNTAGT. The CDR3 is 13 amino acids. Deletions cut 3 bases from V and 1 base from J, with 6 bases between. Only in-frame clones appear in the TCRdb table, and some are missing; sequencing was by immunoSEQ multiplex PCR. Among 950,000 to 1,100,000 clones, approximately 80% were seen once, and the ten largest hold 0.55% to 0.7%. V gene TRBV6-4 combines with J gene TRBJ1-2; D is ambiguous. The sequence came from a man aged 18 to 29 in good health. Some clones in this sample may be carry-over from other donors' samples. The source material was memory CD4+ T cells from PBMCs. Indicated subset: CD45RA-negative fraction. CDR3 amino acids: CASSEDGNYGYTF. The CDR3 DNA is TGTGCCAGCAGTGAGGACGGTAACTATGGCTACACCTTC.